The 12 T cell receptor beta chains below come from one sample, sequenced in a study of T cell responses to AZD1222 COVID-19 vaccine. The table came from immunoSEQ multiplex PCR; TCRdb's copy has only in-frame clones and leaves some out. The data contain about 70,000 clones, roughly 87% of them seen just once; the ten biggest clones take up roughly 5%. The sequences come from peripheral blood, collected on day 0 of MenACWY control vaccination. These receptors originate from an adult in good health.

The chain carries TRBV11-3 and TRBJ2-1, with TRBD2 matching over 14 bases. V lost 5 bases to trimming and J lost 6 bases; unmatched junction nucleotides: 15. The CDR3 totals 19 residues. Looked up from germline, CDR1 is SGHNT and CDR2 is YENEEA. DNA for the CDR3: TGTGCCAGCAGCGCCTCCGGGACTAGCGGGGGAAGGGGGCTCAATGAGCAGTTCTTC. Its protein is CASSASGTSGGRGLNEQFF.

This sequence joins TRBV19 and TRBJ2-1; D may match TRBD1 or TRBD2 (5 bases each). Trimming pared 5 bases from V and 3 bases from J, leaving 17 bases between. The CDR3 has 16 amino acids. Germline CDR1 reads LNHDA; CDR2 reads SQIVND (reference sequence). This chain's CDR3 is CASSFTPGAYYNEQFF. The CDR3 DNA sequence: TGTGCCAGTAGTTTCACGCCCGGGGCTTACTACAATGAGCAGTTCTTC.

This chain uses TRBV18 with TRBJ2-2, with D perhaps TRBD1 (5 bases). This CDR3 region has 13 residues. Germline V gene data show CDR1 as KGHSH and CDR2 as LQKENI. V was trimmed by 6 bases and J by 3 bases, leaving 8 bases between them. The CDR3 nucleotides are TGTGCCAGCTCCCGCAGGGACACCGGGGAGCTGTTTTTT. It encodes CASSRRDTGELFF. The variable domain in full, completed from reference TRBV18 and TRBJ2-2, reads NAGVMQNPRHLVRRRGQEARLRCSPMKGHSHVYWYRQLPEEGLKFMVYLQKENIIDESGMPKERFSAEFPKEGPSILRIQQVVRGDSAAYFCASSRRDTGELFFGEGSRLTVL.

This chain uses TRBV6-5 with TRBJ1-3; D remains ambiguous. V was shortened by 2 bases and J by 8 bases, with 10 bases between the two germline ends. Germline CDR1 MNHEY, CDR2 SVGAGI. The CDR3 covers 13 residues. The chain's CDR3 is CASSYPPFDTIYF. The DNA for the CDR3 is TGTGCCAGCAGTTACCCGCCATTTGACACCATATATTTT.

This chain connects TRBV7-6 to TRBJ2-3, with 11 nucleotides matching TRBD2. The germline V gene encodes CDR1 SGHVS and CDR2 FNYEAQ. The CDR3 covers 16 residues. V dropped 5 bases and J dropped 4; count of bases not matched to a gene: 8. CDR3 in amino acids: CASSELAGVRADTQYF. Written as DNA, the CDR3 is TGTGCCAGCAGCGAACTAGCGGGGGTGAGGGCAGATACGCAGTATTTT.

This clone was observed a few times. The chain carries TRBV30 and TRBJ1-1; unclear D gene. The CDR3 is 12 residues long. The germline CDR1 and CDR2 sequences are GTSNPN and SVGIG (reference sequence). V dropped 3 bases and J dropped 1 base, with 6 bases sitting between them. The CDR3 nucleotides read TGTGCCTGGAGGATCTGGAACACTGAAGCTTTCTTT. It is translated as CAWRIWNTEAFF. Combining the CDR3 with reference TRBV30 and TRBJ1-1 gives the whole variable domain SQTIHQWPATLVQPVGSPLSLECTVEGTSNPNLYWYRQAAGRGLQLLFYSVGIGQISSEVPQNLSASRPQDRQFILSSKKLLLSDSGFYLCAWRIWNTEAFFGQGTRLTVV.

The J gene is TRBJ2-1, the V gene TRBV7-8, with 7 bases matching TRBD2. J gave up 0 bases and V 2 bases, and 10 bases lay outside the gene matches. The germline CDR1 and CDR2 sequences are SGHVS and FQNEAQ. CDR3 length: 18 amino acids. The chain's CDR3 is CASSLSPMLAVSYNEQFF. The CDR3 nucleotides are TGTGCCAGCAGCTTATCGCCCATGCTAGCGGTCTCCTACAATGAGCAGTTCTTC.

The rearrangement joins TRBV10-3 to TRBJ2-7, with a possible D match to TRBD1 (7 bases). The V end lost 6 bases, the J end lost 2 bases, and 11 bases lay between the germline ends. Germline V gene sequence: CDR1 ENHRY, CDR2 SYGVKD. This CDR3 has 13 residues. The CDR3 loop is CAISAGQTYEQYF. In DNA form, the CDR3 reads TGTGCCATCAGCGCGGGACAGACCTACGAGCAGTACTTC.

The V and J genes are TRBV28 and TRBJ2-7; 7 positions match TRBD1. Germline lookup yields CDR1 MDHEN and CDR2 SYDVKM. The ends lost 10 bases at V and 2 bases at J; junction bases unmatched: 8. CDR3 size: 13 residues. The CDR3, as DNA: TGTGCCACTGCCGGGACAGCAACCTACGAGCAGTACTTC. This encodes CATAGTATYEQYF.

The chain carries TRBV19 and TRBJ2-1, with 12 bases identical to TRBD1. Germline V lookup: CDR1 LNHDA, CDR2 SQIVND (reference sequence). This CDR3 comprises 17 residues. V lost 5 bases to trimming and J lost 9 bases; unmatched junction nucleotides: 14. The CDR3 loop reads CASSLLTRDRGPVEQFF. In DNA, the CDR3 is TGTGCCAGTAGTCTCCTGACCCGGGACAGGGGGCCGGTTGAGCAGTTCTTC.

The genes are TRBV6-2 or TRBV6-3 and TRBJ1-1, with 8 bases lining up with TRBD1. CDR3 length: 15 amino acids. V lost 2 bases and J lost 2; bases outside the gene matches: 4. The germline V gene encodes CDR1 MNHEY and CDR2 SVGEGT. The CDR3 region has the DNA TGTGCCAGCAGTTACCCCCAGGGGGCCAACACTGAAGCTTTCTTT. Its protein is CASSYPQGANTEAFF.

The V call is TRBV11-3, the J call TRBJ1-3; possibly TRBD1 for D (6 bases). This CDR3 is 15 amino acids long. The germline V and J ends were trimmed by 2 bases and 4 bases, with 12 bases remaining between them. CDR1 SGHNT and CDR2 YENEEA come from the germline V gene. The CDR3 sequence: CASSLNQGSGNTIYF. DNA for the CDR3: TGTGCCAGCAGCTTAAACCAGGGGTCCGGAAACACCATATATTTT.